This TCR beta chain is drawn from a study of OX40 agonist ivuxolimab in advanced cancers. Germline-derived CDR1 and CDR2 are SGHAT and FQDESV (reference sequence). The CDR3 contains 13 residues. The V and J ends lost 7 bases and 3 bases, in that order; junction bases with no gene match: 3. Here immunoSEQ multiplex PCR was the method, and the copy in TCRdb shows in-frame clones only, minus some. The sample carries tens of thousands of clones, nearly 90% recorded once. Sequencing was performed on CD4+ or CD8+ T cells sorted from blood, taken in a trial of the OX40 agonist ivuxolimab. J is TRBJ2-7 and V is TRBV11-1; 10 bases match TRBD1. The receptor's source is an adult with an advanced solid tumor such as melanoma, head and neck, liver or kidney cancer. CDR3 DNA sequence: TGTGCCAGCATCCGGACAGGGGGCTACGAGCAGTACTTC. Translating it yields CASIRTGGYEQYF.